What follows are 27 T cell receptor beta chains derived from one specimen sequenced in a study of blood T cells in healthy people across ages. The second PCR ran roughly 6 to 11 cycles with a sample-barcoded 5' primer and J-beta primers. TCRdb re-derived calls from the 5' RACE reads in MiXCR, one entry per CDR3 protein. The data show hundreds of thousands of distinct CDR3 sequences, more than 50% seen once. Sequencing used blood. These receptors were taken from a man aged 35 to 55 in good health.

This clonotype showed up just a few times. This chain connects TRBV10-3 to TRBJ2-5; 7 nucleotides line up with TRBD1. Judging by the DNA end, TRBJ2-7 fits better; the J call may be wrong. Germline CDR1 is ENHRY and CDR2 is SYGVKD. The CDR3 spans 12 residues. For the CDR3, the DNA is TGTGCCATCGCCGGGACAGCCTACGAGCAGTACTTC. It is translated as CAIAGTAYEQYF.

The chain couples TRBV20-1 to TRBJ2-5; D could derive from TRBD1 or TRBD2 (5 bases each). Germline V gene data show CDR1 as DFQATT and CDR2 as SNEGSKA (reference sequence). The CDR3 runs to 17 residues. V was cut by 0 bases and J by 5 bases, with 22 bases left in between. This chain's CDR3 is CSARDLNRGQNGETQYF. CDR3 sequence (DNA): TGCAGTGCTAGAGATCTAAACCGGGGCCAGAATGGCGAGACCCAGTACTTC.

The chain is built from TRBV6-2 or TRBV6-3 and TRBJ1-2; unclear D gene. This CDR3 has 13 amino acids. The V end was cut by 10 bases, the J end by 1 base, with 13 bases between. Germline V CDR1 and CDR2: MNHEY, SVGEGT. The DNA of the CDR3 is TGTGCCACCCAGAAGAGCAGTAACTATGGCTACACCTTC. This gives the protein CATQKSSNYGYTF.

J is TRBJ2-5 and V is TRBV13; 10 bases agree with TRBD1. The CDR3 consists of 14 residues. With V trimmed by 4 bases and J by 5 bases, 4 bases remained unmatched. From germline, CDR1 is PRHDT and CDR2 FYEKMQ (reference sequence). This CDR3 is CASSSGQGEETQYF. The CDR3 nucleotides read TGTGCCAGCAGCTCCGGACAGGGGGAGGAGACCCAGTACTTC.

J is TRBJ2-2 and V is TRBV6-1; a weak D match, TRBD1 (6 bases). This CDR3 has 14 amino acids. Deletions cut 10 bases from V and 0 bases from J, with 12 bases between. CDR1 is MNHNS and CDR2 is SASEGT in the germline V gene. The CDR3 nucleotides read TGTGCCATCCGGGACACTTCGAACACCGGGGAGCTGTTTTTT. Its translation is CAIRDTSNTGELFF.

The chain joins TRBV24-1 to TRBJ1-5; 8 bases agree with TRBD1. This CDR3 has 17 amino acids. V dropped 4 bases and J dropped 6; count of bases not matched to a gene: 13. From germline, CDR1 is KGHDR and CDR2 SFDVKD. The CDR3 reads CATSDSGTGSFFQPQHF. Written as DNA, the CDR3 is TGTGCCACCAGTGACTCCGGGACAGGTAGTTTCTTTCAGCCCCAGCATTTT.

The V and J genes are TRBV14 and TRBJ2-3, with D possibly matching TRBD2 (6 bases). Trimming took 4 bases from V and 1 from J, leaving 15 bases between them. The germline V gene has CDR1 SGHDN and CDR2 FVKESK. The CDR3 consists of 16 residues. Here the CDR3 reads CASSRLGGAGTDTQYF. CDR3 nucleotides: TGTGCCAGCAGCCGCTTAGGAGGGGCGGGCACAGATACGCAGTATTTT. The variable domain in full, completed from reference TRBV14 and TRBJ2-3, reads EAGVTQFPSHSVIEKGQTVTLRCDPISGHDNLYWYRRVMGKEIKFLLHFVKESKQDESGMPNNRFLAERTGGTYSTLKVQPAELEDSGVYFCASSRLGGAGTDTQYFGPGTRLTVL.

The chain carries TRBV20-1 and TRBJ2-7; the D gene could be TRBD1 or TRBD2 (5 bases each). The J call is in doubt because the DNA end fits TRBJ2-5 better. The CDR3 runs 15 residues. Germline lookup yields CDR1 DFQATT and CDR2 SNEGSKA (reference sequence). The CDR3 bases are TGCAGTGCTAGGCCACGGGGACCCTCTTTGGAGACCCAGTACTTC. Residues: CSARPRGPSLETQYF.

This clonotype was observed a few times. J is TRBJ2-3 and V is TRBV6-5; D is ambiguous. The CDR3 runs 11 residues. Trimming removed 11 bases from V and 2 bases from J, with 8 bases in between. CDR1 and CDR2 from the germline V gene are MNHEY and SVGAGI. CDR3 protein: CAAASTDTQYF. CDR3 nucleotide sequence: TGTGCCGCGGCATCCACAGATACGCAGTATTTT.

This clonotype appeared once. This sequence joins TRBV12-3 or TRBV12-4 and TRBJ1-5; D is possibly TRBD1 (6 bases). The length of the CDR3 is 17 residues. The V and J ends lost 4 bases and 0 bases respectively, with 16 bases between them. The CDR3 reads CASSSLQGGSSNQPQHF. In DNA, the CDR3 is TGTGCCAGCAGTTCCCTACAGGGAGGGAGTAGCAATCAGCCCCAGCATTTT.

The rearrangement joins TRBV5-1 to TRBJ1-2; 8 nucleotides agree with TRBD1. Germline V gene sequence: CDR1 SGHRS, CDR2 YFSETQ. This CDR3 contains 16 residues. V lost 0 bases, J lost 7 bases, and 11 bases stayed unmatched. Written as DNA, the CDR3 is TGCGCCAGCAGCTTGGCCCCCGGACAGGGCGGTAGTGGCTACACCTTC. The encoded protein is CASSLAPGQGGSGYTF.

The table lists this clonotype with a few counts. The chain recombines TRBV4-2 with TRBJ2-3; D gene ambiguous. CDR3 length: 15 residues. The germline gives CDR1 LGHNA, CDR2 YNFKEQ. Trimming shortened V by 5 bases and J by 2 bases, and 14 bases separated the two germline ends. This CDR3 is CASSSTQLSTDTQYF. The CDR3 bases are TGTGCCAGCAGCTCAACACAGTTGTCCACAGATACGCAGTATTTT.

The chain joins TRBV29-1 to TRBJ1-1; TRBD1 might be the D (5 bases). Trimming took off 5 bases at V and 4 bases at J, with 14 bases between the two ends. The CDR3 has 13 amino acids. The germline CDR1 and CDR2 sequences are SQVTM and ANQGSEA. The CDR3 is CSVYGGAGTEAFF. CDR3 coding DNA: TGCAGCGTTTATGGCGGGGCGGGCACTGAAGCTTTCTTT.

The V call is TRBV27, the J call TRBJ2-6; D is perhaps TRBD1 or TRBD2 (6 bases each). In germline, CDR1 is MNHEY, CDR2 SMNVEV (reference sequence). V was pared by 7 bases and J by 2 bases, with 15 bases between. The length of the CDR3 is 16 residues. For the CDR3, the DNA is TGTGCCAGCACTTGGTCCGGGGGCGCTGGGGCCAACGTCCTGACTTTC. It translates to CASTWSGGAGANVLTF.

The gene calls are TRBV28 and TRBJ2-5, with unresolved D. Between the trimmed V and J ends, which lost 7 bases and 6 bases, there was a span of 18 bases. The CDR3 is 14 residues long. The V gene's germline CDR1 is MDHEN and CDR2 SYDVKM. CDR3 coding DNA: TGTGCCAGCATCAAACCTGGAGAATCAAAGACCCAGTACTTC. Translation gives CASIKPGESKTQYF.

The CDR3 protein is CSARDRGHARAWDSPLHF. CDR3 DNA: TGCAGTGCTAGAGACAGGGGTCACGCCCGGGCCTGGGATTCACCCCTCCACTTT. The chain is built from TRBV20-1 and TRBJ1-6; D might be TRBD1 (6 bases). This CDR3 is 18 amino acids long. Germline CDR1 is DFQATT and CDR2 is SNEGSKA (reference sequence). Trimming left V 0 bases short and J 8 bases short, with 23 bases between.

V is TRBV3-1 and J is TRBJ2-7; D not resolved. Matching the DNA end better, TRBJ2-5 makes the J call doubtful. The CDR3 consists of 12 residues. The germline V gene encodes CDR1 LGHDT and CDR2 YNNKEL (reference sequence). CDR3 nucleotides: TGTGCCAGCAGCCAAGACCAGGTGACCCAGTACTTC. Translation gives CASSQDQVTQYF.

The rearrangement joins TRBV6-1 to TRBJ2-5; no clear D gene. The DNA matches TRBJ2-7 better at its end, which makes the J call doubtful. The length of the CDR3 is 11 residues. Germline V gives CDR1 MNHNS, CDR2 SASEGT. DNA for the CDR3: TGTGCCAGCACTGAGTTCTACGAGCAGTACTTC. Amino acids: CASTEFYEQYF.

This clonotype appeared a few times. V gene TRBV3-1 combines with J gene TRBJ2-1, with 7 bases lining up with TRBD1. J lost 14 bases, V lost 0 bases, and 7 bases had no gene match. There are 13 residues in the CDR3. Germline V gene data show CDR1 as LGHDT and CDR2 as YNNKEL (reference sequence). The CDR3: CASSQENRGSEFF. CDR3 nucleotide sequence: TGTGCCAGCAGCCAAGAAAACAGGGGTTCGGAGTTCTTC.

The chain carries TRBV9 and TRBJ1-2; D gene unclear. The V gene's germline CDR1 is SGDLS and CDR2 YYNGEE. The CDR3 length is 14 residues. The V gene lost 3 bases and the J gene lost 0 bases, with 9 bases spanning the gap. The CDR3 region has the DNA TGTGCCAGCAGCGCATTACCGGCTAACTATGGCTACACCTTC. Protein sequence: CASSALPANYGYTF.

This chain uses TRBV12-3 or TRBV12-4 with TRBJ2-5, with 7 bases identical to TRBD1. The closer fit of TRBJ2-7 to the DNA end suggests the J call may be wrong. The CDR3 contains 14 residues. CDR3 loop: CASSLPRQGYEQYF. The CDR3 nucleotides read TGTGCCAGCAGTTTACCACGACAGGGCTACGAGCAGTACTTC.

The rearrangement links TRBV5-1 to TRBJ2-5, with D maybe TRBD1 (5 bases). CDR3 size: 14 residues. V was shortened by 2 bases and J by 11 bases, with 19 bases between the two germline ends. Germline V lookup: CDR1 SGHRS, CDR2 YFSETQ. CDR3 amino acids: CASSLPQVNNEQYF. The CDR3, as DNA: TGCGCCAGCAGCTTACCACAGGTGAACAATGAGCAGTACTTC.

The gene calls are TRBV20-1 and TRBJ1-1, with 7 nucleotides matching TRBD1. This CDR3 has 13 amino acids. Germline V lookup: CDR1 DFQATT, CDR2 SNEGSKA (reference sequence). Trimming at V came to 5 bases and at J to 4 bases, leaving 7 bases not matched to a gene. CDR3: CSAVQQGFTEAFF. The CDR3 DNA follows: TGCAGTGCTGTACAACAGGGGTTCACTGAAGCTTTCTTT.

The J gene is TRBJ1-2, the V gene TRBV6-6; D is possibly TRBD1 (5 bases). The V gene's germline CDR1 is MNHNY and CDR2 SVGAGI (reference sequence). The CDR3 runs to 16 residues. Trimming left V 2 bases short and J 5 bases short, with 18 bases between. The CDR3 here is CASSYGGANSLYGYTF. CDR3 nucleotides: TGTGCCAGCAGTTACGGAGGGGCCAATTCTCTTTATGGCTACACCTTC.

This clonotype was found a few times. The chain joins TRBV27 to TRBJ2-1, with 9 bases lining up with TRBD2. Germline V gene sequence: CDR1 MNHEY, CDR2 SMNVEV (reference sequence). The CDR3 has 15 residues. Unmatched junction bases numbered 11, after V lost 5 bases and J lost 9 bases. The CDR3: CASSPGTSPKGEQFF. DNA of the CDR3: TGTGCCAGCAGTCCCGGGACTAGCCCTAAGGGTGAGCAGTTCTTC.

V and J are TRBV28 and TRBJ2-7, with D tentatively TRBD1 (6 bases). The CDR3 is 16 amino acids. V was pared by 7 bases and J by 3 bases, with 22 bases between. Germline V lookup: CDR1 MDHEN, CDR2 SYDVKM. The CDR3 sequence: CASTGTAGDTFYEQYF. The CDR3 DNA sequence: TGTGCCAGCACCGGAACCGCCGGGGACACCTTCTACGAGCAGTACTTC.

This chain joins TRBV20-1 and TRBJ1-6; possibly TRBD1 for D (5 bases). Trimming cost V 3 bases and J 6 bases, with 18 bases left between them. Germline-derived CDR1 and CDR2 are DFQATT and SNEGSKA (reference sequence). This CDR3 has 16 amino acids. The CDR3 sequence: CSASLGATWLNSPLHF. The DNA for the CDR3 is TGCAGTGCTAGTTTAGGGGCGACGTGGCTTAATTCACCCCTCCACTTT.